This T cell receptor (beta chain) was profiled in a study of cytomegalovirus exposure and HLA in healthy donors. This PCR relied on a set of 60 Vbeta primers and 13 Jbeta primers. Some clones are missing from TCRdb's copy, which holds only in-frame ones; the method was immunoSEQ multiplex PCR. The table records 110,000 or so clones, 65% to 75% of them present only once. A note on this clone: Its antigen is not identified.

Broader study findings: As a later analysis revealed, the rate of TCR association differed by HLA locus, with DRB1 most and HLA-C fewest.

V shed 6 bases and J shed 5 bases, with 19 bases lying between them. Germline loops: CDR1 MGHDK, CDR2 SYGVNS. The CDR3 contains 15 residues. This clonotype was obtained from a middle-aged woman in good health and CMV-seropositive. This chain connects TRBV25-1 to TRBJ2-5; D is unresolved. Sequencing input: PBMCs. CDR3 coding DNA: TGTGCCAGCAGCCATCCTTCCCCCACATGGGAGACCCAGTACTTC. Translation gives CASSHPSPTWETQYF.